This TCR beta chain originates from a study of T cell responses to AZD1222 COVID-19 vaccine. Study findings and constraints: AZD1222 recipients seropositive at baseline numbered only six or seven. In the spike-specific TCR repertoire, nearly half reportedly target unmutated variant regions. Researchers report vaccine-associated CD4 TCRs spanning spike, with dominance at 160-218 and 743-854.

This clone showed up just a few times. Antigen specificity is unknown. Libraries were prepared by immunoSEQ multiplex PCR; TCRdb keeps only in-frame clonotypes and omits some of them. This sample has approximately 190,000 clones, with almost 95% found just once. The germline V and J ends were trimmed by 2 bases and 6 bases, with 11 bases remaining between them. CDR1 and CDR2 from the germline V gene are SGHTA and FQGTGA. This CDR3 is built from 13 residues. This sequence joins TRBV7-3 and TRBJ2-7, with no clear D. The source is an adult in good health. The sequences come from peripheral blood, collected on day 0 of AZD1222 vaccination. CDR3 amino acids: CASSLSVGVEQYF. The CDR3 DNA reads as TGTGCCAGCAGCTTATCGGTCGGTGTCGAGCAGTACTTC.